The clone carrying this TCR beta chain was recorded once. Its specificity is unknown. Patients aged 18 to 65 had newly diagnosed hyperthyroidism that had lasted under 2 months. Authors of the study amplified TCR beta CDR3 regions from RNA transcripts. With the HTBI primer set, the TCR CDR3 went through a first round of RT-PCR. TCRdb itself ran the multiplex PCR reads through MiXCR, one entry per CDR3 protein. The sample holds a few hundred thousand distinct CDR3 sequences, roughly 50% seen once. The V gene's germline CDR1 is SQVTM and CDR2 ANQGSEA. The CDR3 extends over 14 amino acids. V gave up 6 bases and J gave up 3 bases; unmatched junction bases: 4. The record originates from a study of T cells in Graves' hyperthyroidism and ophthalmopathy. Findings and limits, study-wide: Ophthalmopathy stood apart from stable hyperthyroidism in a 13 V-J model. Median prediction lead before ophthalmopathy onset was six to eight months with the model.

The origin of this receptor is a woman aged 18-29 years with Graves' hyperthyroidism. The sample consisted of peripheral blood or thyroid tissue (not recorded which). The J gene is TRBJ2-2, the V gene TRBV29-1; TRBD1 aligns across 10 bases. CDR3 loop: CSVSGTGDTGELFF. The DNA for the CDR3 is TGCAGCGTCTCCGGGACAGGGGACACCGGGGAGCTGTTTTTT.